The 28 T cell receptor beta chains listed next were all sequenced from one sample in a study of blood T cell repertoires in COVID-19. Repertoires were generated with immunoSEQ multiplex PCR, while TCRdb's copy carries only in-frame clones and drops some. The sample contains more than 250,000 clones, nearly 85% of which appear only once. The specimen was peripheral blood. These receptor sequences come from a human donor in a cohort sampled during active COVID-19.

The chain employs TRBV28 and TRBJ1-5; TRBD1 matches 8 bases. This CDR3 comprises 14 residues. The junction had 6 bases not matched to a gene; V was cut back by 8 bases and J by 3 bases. Germline lookup yields CDR1 MDHEN and CDR2 SYDVKM. CDR3 DNA sequence: TGTGCCAGCGCGGGACAGGACTTCAATCAGCCCCAGCATTTT. This encodes CASAGQDFNQPQHF.

The chain is built from TRBV19 and TRBJ2-1; 10 nucleotides match TRBD1. The CDR3 contains 15 residues. Germline V CDR1 and CDR2: LNHDA, SQIVND (reference sequence). Trimming at V came to 7 bases and at J to 8 bases, leaving 11 bases not matched to a gene. For the CDR3, the DNA is TGTGCCAGTAAAAGGGGGACAGGGGTGTTCGATGAGCAGTTCTTC. It yields the protein CASKRGTGVFDEQFF.

The J gene is TRBJ2-3, the V gene TRBV6-5; 9 positions match TRBD1. V was pared by 7 bases and J by 6 bases, with 5 bases of the junction left unmatched. The length of the CDR3 is 13 residues. CDR1 is MNHEY, CDR2 SVGAGI, per germline. The CDR3 coding sequence is TGTGCCAGCACGGGACAGGGACGCGATACGCAGTATTTT. It translates to CASTGQGRDTQYF.

The rearrangement uses TRBV12-3 or TRBV12-4 and TRBJ1-1; D is unclear. V was trimmed by 5 bases and J by 0 bases, leaving 4 bases between them. The CDR3 totals 12 residues. This chain's CDR3 is CASSLMNTEAFF. DNA for the CDR3: TGTGCCAGCAGTCTAATGAACACTGAAGCTTTCTTT.

This clone was observed a few times. This CDR3 is CASSLDTGQPQHF. CDR3 DNA sequence: TGTGCCAGCAGCTTAGATACAGGGCAGCCCCAGCATTTT. The chain links TRBV7-8 to TRBJ1-5; D might be TRBD1 (6 bases). The V end lost 1 base, the J end lost 7 bases, and 8 bases lay between the germline ends. The CDR3 is 13 residues long. Germline V CDR1 and CDR2: SGHVS, FQNEAQ.

The chain links TRBV28 to TRBJ1-1; possibly TRBD1 for D (6 bases). Germline V lookup: CDR1 MDHEN, CDR2 SYDVKM. This CDR3 contains 15 residues. V was cut by 5 bases and J by 5 bases, with 18 bases left in between. As DNA, the CDR3 is TGTGCCAGCAGTGGACGGGGGGCGCCTAGTACTGAAGCTTTCTTT. Translated: CASSGRGAPSTEAFF.

CDR3 nucleotide sequence: TGTGCCAGCAGTTCACCACAGGGGTTAGGAGGCTACACCTTC. Its translation is CASSSPQGLGGYTF. The J gene is TRBJ1-2, the V gene TRBV28, with 7 bases aligning to TRBD1. V was pared by 4 bases and J by 8 bases, with 10 bases of the junction left unmatched. This CDR3 contains 14 residues. Germline-derived CDR1 and CDR2 are MDHEN and SYDVKM.

The DNA for the CDR3 is TGTGCCAGCAGCTTAGGGGACACTCAAGAGACCCAGTACTTC. As protein: CASSLGDTQETQYF. The chain links TRBV5-4 to TRBJ2-5, with a weak D call TRBD1 (6 bases). Per the germline V gene, CDR1 is SGHNT and CDR2 is YYREEE (reference sequence). Trimming took 2 bases from V and 2 from J, leaving 10 bases between them. This CDR3 has 14 amino acids.

This clone was seen only a few times. One end of the junction does not line up with germline, which may come from a read error. J is TRBJ2-3 and V is TRBV11-3; the D gene is possibly TRBD2 (6 bases). Per germline, CDR1 SGHNT and CDR2 YENEEA. This CDR3 comprises 12 residues. The CDR3 reads CASSSGLGGPNF. The CDR3 coding sequence is TGTGCCAGCAGCTCGGGACTTGGCGGCCCCAATTTT. Full variable domain (outside the CDR3, taken from reference TRBV11-3 and TRBJ2-3): EAGVVQSPRYKIIEKKQPVAFWCNPISGHNTLYWYLQNLGQGPELLIRYENEEAVDDSQLPKDRFSAERLKGVDSTLKIQPAELGDSAVYLCASSSGLGGPNFGPGTRLTVL.

This chain uses TRBV7-9 with TRBJ1-1, with TRBD1 identical over 8 bases. Germline lookup yields CDR1 SEHNR and CDR2 FQNEAQ (reference sequence). V was clipped by 5 bases and J by 4 bases; unmatched bases: 9. CDR3 length: 15 residues. CDR3 nucleotides: TGTGCCAGCAGCCCACTGACAGGGGAGGCCACTGAAGCTTTCTTT. This codes for CASSPLTGEATEAFF. Full variable domain (rest looked up from reference TRBV7-9 and TRBJ1-1): DTGVSQNPRHKITKRGQNVTFRCDPISEHNRLYWYRQTLGQGPEFLTYFQNEAQLEKSRLLSDRFSAERPKGSFSTLEIQRTEQGDSAMYLCASSPLTGEATEAFFGQGTRLTVV.

The chain employs TRBV25-1 and TRBJ2-2, with D possibly being TRBD1 (6 bases). V gave up 8 bases and J gave up 0 bases, with 10 bases separating them. Germline V CDR1 and CDR2: MGHDK, SYGVNS. The CDR3 runs to 14 residues. The CDR3 is CASGRGPNTGELFF. In DNA, the CDR3 is TGTGCCAGCGGCAGGGGCCCGAACACCGGGGAGCTGTTTTTT.

This clone was seen once. The chain uses TRBV6-5 and TRBJ2-1; 7 positions agree with TRBD1. J gave up 9 bases and V 10 bases, and 9 bases lay outside the gene matches. The CDR3 covers 12 residues. Germline assignment: CDR1 MNHEY and CDR2 SVGAGI. CDR3 sequence reads: CATSLQGPEQFF. The CDR3 region has the DNA TGTGCCACCTCCTTACAGGGGCCTGAGCAGTTCTTC.

This chain links TRBV27 with TRBJ1-4; D perhaps matches TRBD1 (6 bases). Trimming shortened V by 8 bases and J by 7 bases, and 23 bases separated the two germline ends. CDR3 length: 16 residues. Germline V CDR1 and CDR2: MNHEY, SMNVEV (reference sequence). The CDR3 DNA follows: TGTGCCAGCTCACTCGAAGGAACAGGGTGGGGTGAAAAACTGTTTTTT. Protein: CASSLEGTGWGEKLFF.

The chain is built from TRBV11-2 and TRBJ2-1, with D possibly being TRBD2 (6 bases). The CDR3 runs 15 residues. V was shortened by 6 bases and J by 4 bases, with 16 bases between the two germline ends. Per germline, CDR1 SGHAT and CDR2 FQNNGV. The CDR3 is CASRDYGTFYNEQFF. The CDR3 DNA sequence: TGTGCCAGCAGGGACTACGGGACTTTTTACAATGAGCAGTTCTTC.

V and J are TRBV29-1 and TRBJ1-1; 8 bases align to TRBD1. Germline CDR1 is SQVTM and CDR2 is ANQGSEA. The J segment lost 0 bases and the V segment lost 4 bases, leaving 1 base of the junction unmatched. There are 13 residues in the CDR3. CDR3 amino acids: CSVGQGLNTEAFF. In DNA, the CDR3 is TGCAGCGTTGGACAGGGGCTGAACACTGAAGCTTTCTTT.

There are many counts of this clone. The rearrangement joins TRBV4-1 to TRBJ1-2, with D uncertain. CDR3 length equals 16 residues. The V end was cut by 0 bases, the J end by 8 bases, with 19 bases between. CDR1 and CDR2 (germline): MGHRA, YSYEKL. The CDR3 DNA reads as TGCGCCAGCAGCCAAGATCGGGAGTGGAGTCGGGAGGGCTACACCTTC. It yields the protein CASSQDREWSREGYTF.

V and J are TRBV11-3 and TRBJ2-1; D perhaps matches TRBD1 (5 bases). Germline CDR1 reads SGHNT; CDR2 reads YENEEA. Trimming cost V 4 bases and J 0 bases, with 7 bases left between them. The CDR3 consists of 14 residues. In DNA form, the CDR3 reads TGTGCCAGCAGCTACAGGAGCTCCTACAATGAGCAGTTCTTC. It specifies CASSYRSSYNEQFF. Looking up the rest from reference TRBV11-3 and TRBJ2-1 gives the full variable domain: EAGVVQSPRYKIIEKKQPVAFWCNPISGHNTLYWYLQNLGQGPELLIRYENEEAVDDSQLPKDRFSAERLKGVDSTLKIQPAELGDSAVYLCASSYRSSYNEQFFGPGTRLTVL.

The rearrangement joins TRBV20-1 to TRBJ1-1, with D hard to call. The germline V and J ends were trimmed by 3 bases and 2 bases, with 16 bases remaining between them. The CDR3 runs to 15 residues. Per germline, CDR1 DFQATT and CDR2 SNEGSKA (reference sequence). The chain's CDR3 is CSASSVGQPNTEAFF. The CDR3 bases are TGCAGTGCTAGTAGTGTTGGGCAGCCAAACACTGAAGCTTTCTTT.

This chain uses TRBV13 with TRBJ2-7; 8 positions match TRBD2. Per the germline V gene, CDR1 is PRHDT and CDR2 is FYEKMQ (reference sequence). This CDR3 has 15 amino acids. The V gene end was trimmed by 5 bases and the J gene end by 3 bases; junction bases not matched to a gene: 9. CDR3 coding DNA: TGTGCCAGCAGCCATGGAGCGGGAGATGTCTACGAGCAGTACTTC. Translation gives CASSHGAGDVYEQYF.

The chain uses TRBV7-8 and TRBJ2-7; perhaps TRBD1 as D (6 bases). CDR1 and CDR2 (germline): SGHVS, FQNEAQ. The CDR3 loop spans 14 amino acids. V gave up 2 bases and J gave up 4 bases, with 12 bases separating them. In nucleotides, the CDR3 is TGTGCCAGCAGCTTATCGGGACAAATATACGAGCAGTACTTC. Translation gives CASSLSGQIYEQYF.

V usage is TRBV21-1 and J usage is TRBJ2-7; the DNA was not used to check the table's D call, TRBD2. TRBV21-1 is tagged as a pseudogene. The CDR3 is made up of 14 amino acids. CDR3 loop: CASSKRLAYDEQYF. The CDR3 DNA reads as TGTGCCAGCAGCAAGAGACTAGCGTATGACGAGCAGTACTTC.

The genes are TRBV5-6 and TRBJ1-4; a possible D gene is TRBD1 (5 bases). Germline CDR1 SGHDT, CDR2 YYEEEE. V was pared by 1 base and J by 4 bases, with 8 bases between. The length of the CDR3 is 14 residues. CDR3 sequence (DNA): TGTGCCAGCAGCTTGAGGGGCAATAATGAAAAACTGTTTTTT. Encoded protein: CASSLRGNNEKLFF.

The V call is TRBV6-5, the J call TRBJ1-1, with 7 bases fitting TRBD1. The CDR3 has 12 amino acids. With 5 bases clipped from V and 6 bases from J, the junction kept 3 bases outside the gene matches. CDR1 and CDR2 (germline): MNHEY, SVGAGI. The CDR3 DNA reads as TGTGCCAGCAGTCAGGGGGTCGCTGAAGCTTTCTTT. As protein: CASSQGVAEAFF.

The chain uses TRBV19 and TRBJ1-5, with D unclear. Deletions cut 7 bases from V and 4 bases from J, with 14 bases between. Per the germline V gene, CDR1 is LNHDA and CDR2 is SQIVND (reference sequence). This CDR3 has 14 amino acids. CDR3 in DNA: TGTGCCAGTAAAGTTGGCACTACAAATCAGCCCCAGCATTTT. Translating gives CASKVGTTNQPQHF.

The gene calls are TRBV6-6 and TRBJ2-7, with 8 bases lining up with TRBD2. This CDR3 has 12 residues. V trimming: 5 bases; J trimming: 7 bases; junction bases outside the gene matches: 4. The germline V gene has CDR1 MNHNY and CDR2 SVGAGI (reference sequence). The CDR3 loop reads CASSSGRLEQYF. The CDR3 DNA is TGTGCCAGCAGTAGCGGGAGATTGGAGCAGTACTTC.

The chain combines TRBV13 with TRBJ2-7; D not certain. There are 13 residues in the CDR3. CDR1 is PRHDT, CDR2 FYEKMQ, per germline (reference sequence). V lost 0 bases to trimming and J lost 2 bases, with 5 bases between them. As DNA, the CDR3 is TGTGCCAGCAGCTTAGGATCCACCTACGAGCAGTACTTC. Translated: CASSLGSTYEQYF.

The chain combines TRBV7-2 with TRBJ2-7, with TRBD2 identical over 7 bases. This CDR3 has 14 amino acids. Trimming took 2 bases from V and 2 from J; bases not matched to a gene: 3. Per the germline V gene, CDR1 is SGHTA and CDR2 is FQGNSA. The CDR3 sequence is CASSLLLATYEQYF. The DNA for the CDR3 is TGTGCCAGCAGCTTATTACTAGCGACCTACGAGCAGTACTTC. Looking up the rest from reference TRBV7-2 and TRBJ2-7 gives the full variable domain: GAGVSQSPSNKVTEKGKDVELRCDPISGHTALYWYRQSLGQGLEFLIYFQGNSAPDKSGLPSDRFSAERTGGSVSTLTIQRTQQEDSAVYLCASSLLLATYEQYFGPGTRLTVT.

The rearrangement uses TRBV6-5 and TRBJ2-1; 9 bases are shared with TRBD2. V lost 2 bases to trimming and J lost 6 bases; unmatched junction nucleotides: 8. This CDR3 is built from 16 residues. CDR1 is MNHEY and CDR2 is SVGAGI in the germline V gene. The CDR3 DNA reads as TGTGCCAGCAGTTACGTCATGGGACTAGCTGGCAATGAGCAGTTCTTC. Residues: CASSYVMGLAGNEQFF.